This TCR beta chain was recovered during a study of early T cells in non-severe SARS-CoV-2 infection. This clonotype was detected ten times or more. V shed 4 bases, J shed 2 bases, and the junction held 5 bases outside the gene matches. This CDR3 is built from 16 residues. Per germline, CDR1 LNHDA and CDR2 SQIVND (reference sequence). TCRdb passed the 5' RACE reads through MiXCR, listing each CDR3 protein once. This table holds 30,000 to 40,000 distinct CDR3 sequences, less than 7% found once. Material: whole blood, obtained at baseline. This sequence joins TRBV19 and TRBJ2-3, with TRBD2 identical over 11 bases. The source of this sequence is an adult who was a healthcare worker with PCR-confirmed SARS-CoV-2 infection or an uninfected control (not recorded which). The DNA for the CDR3 is TGTGCCAGTAGTACCCCTAGCGGGGGGATCACAGATACGCAGTATTTT. As protein: CASSTPSGGITDTQYF. The full variable domain, in which reference TRBV19 and TRBJ2-3 provide the parts outside the CDR3, is DGGITQSPKYLFRKEGQNVTLSCEQNLNHDAMYWYRQDPGQGLRLIYYSQIVNDFQKGDIAEGYSVSREKKESFPLTVTSAQKNPTAFYLCASSTPSGGITDTQYFGPGTRLTVL.